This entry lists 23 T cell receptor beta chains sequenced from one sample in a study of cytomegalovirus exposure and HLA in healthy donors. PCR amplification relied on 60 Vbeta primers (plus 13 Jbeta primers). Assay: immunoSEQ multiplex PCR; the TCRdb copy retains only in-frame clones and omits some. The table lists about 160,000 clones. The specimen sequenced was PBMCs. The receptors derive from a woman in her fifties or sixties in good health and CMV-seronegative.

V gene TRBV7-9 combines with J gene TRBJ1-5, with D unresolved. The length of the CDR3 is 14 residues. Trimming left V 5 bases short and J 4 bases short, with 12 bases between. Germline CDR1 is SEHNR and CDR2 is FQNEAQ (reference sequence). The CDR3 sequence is CASSPGSLNQPQHF. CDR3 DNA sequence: TGTGCCAGCAGCCCCGGGTCCCTTAATCAGCCCCAGCATTTT.

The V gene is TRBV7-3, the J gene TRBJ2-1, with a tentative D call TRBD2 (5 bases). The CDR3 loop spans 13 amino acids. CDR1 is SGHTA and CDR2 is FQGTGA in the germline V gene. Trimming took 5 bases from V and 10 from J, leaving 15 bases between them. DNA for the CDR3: TGTGCCAGCAGCCGACTTACACGGGGAGAGCAGTTCTTC. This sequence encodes CASSRLTRGEQFF.

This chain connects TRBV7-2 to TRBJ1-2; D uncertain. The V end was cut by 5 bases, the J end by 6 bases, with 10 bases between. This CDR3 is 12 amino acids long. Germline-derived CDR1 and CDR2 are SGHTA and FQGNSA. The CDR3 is CASSLSPDGYTF. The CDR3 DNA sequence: TGTGCCAGCAGCCTAAGTCCGGATGGCTACACCTTC.

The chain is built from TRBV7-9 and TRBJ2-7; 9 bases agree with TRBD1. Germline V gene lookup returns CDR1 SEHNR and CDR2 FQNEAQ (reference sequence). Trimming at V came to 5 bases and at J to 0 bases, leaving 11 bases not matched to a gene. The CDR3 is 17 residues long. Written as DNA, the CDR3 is TGTGCCAGCAGCCTCTCCCGGGACAGGGATTTCTCCTACGAGCAGTACTTC. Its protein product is CASSLSRDRDFSYEQYF.

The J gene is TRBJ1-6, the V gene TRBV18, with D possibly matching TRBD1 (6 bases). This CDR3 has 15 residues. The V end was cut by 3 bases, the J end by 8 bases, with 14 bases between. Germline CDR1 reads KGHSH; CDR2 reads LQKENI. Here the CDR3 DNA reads TGTGCCAGCTCACCCGGGGCCAGGGGTGATTCACCCCTCCACTTT. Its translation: CASSPGARGDSPLHF.

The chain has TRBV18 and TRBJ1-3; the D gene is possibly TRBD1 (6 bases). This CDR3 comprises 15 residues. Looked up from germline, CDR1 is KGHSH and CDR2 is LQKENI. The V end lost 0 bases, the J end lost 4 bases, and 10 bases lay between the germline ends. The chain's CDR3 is CASSPPGARGNTIYF. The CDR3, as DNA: TGTGCCAGCTCACCACCGGGGGCGAGAGGAAACACCATATATTTT.

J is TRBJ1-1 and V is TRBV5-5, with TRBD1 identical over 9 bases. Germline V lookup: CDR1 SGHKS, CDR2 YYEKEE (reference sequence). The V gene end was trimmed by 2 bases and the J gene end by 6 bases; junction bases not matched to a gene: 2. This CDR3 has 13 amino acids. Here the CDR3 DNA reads TGTGCCAGCAGCTTACAGGGGGCGGCTGAAGCTTTCTTT. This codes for CASSLQGAAEAFF.

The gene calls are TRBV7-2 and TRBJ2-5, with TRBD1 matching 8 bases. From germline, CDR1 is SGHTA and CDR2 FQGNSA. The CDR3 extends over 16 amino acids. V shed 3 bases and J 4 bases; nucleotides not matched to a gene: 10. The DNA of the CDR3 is TGTGCCAGCAGCTTGGGCGGACAGGGCGTTCCAGAGACCCAGTACTTC. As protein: CASSLGGQGVPETQYF.

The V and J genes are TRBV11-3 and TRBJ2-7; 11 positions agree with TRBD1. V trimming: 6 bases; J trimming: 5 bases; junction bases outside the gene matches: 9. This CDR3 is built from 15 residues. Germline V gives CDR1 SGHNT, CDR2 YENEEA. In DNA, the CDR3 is TGTGCCAGCAGTCCAGGACAGGGGGCATCCGACGAGCAGTACTTC. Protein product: CASSPGQGASDEQYF.

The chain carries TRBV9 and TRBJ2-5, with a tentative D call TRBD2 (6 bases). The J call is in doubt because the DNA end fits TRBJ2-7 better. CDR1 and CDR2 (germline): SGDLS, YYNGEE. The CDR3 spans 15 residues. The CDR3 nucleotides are TGTGCCAGCAGCCCGTATAGCGGAGGGGCCTACGAGCAGTACTTC. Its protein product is CASSPYSGGAYEQYF.

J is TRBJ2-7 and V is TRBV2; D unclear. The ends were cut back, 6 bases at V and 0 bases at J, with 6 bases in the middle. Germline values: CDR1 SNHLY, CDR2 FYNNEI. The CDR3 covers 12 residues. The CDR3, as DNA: TGTGCCAGCAGAACAGACTCCTACGAGCAGTACTTC. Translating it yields CASRTDSYEQYF.

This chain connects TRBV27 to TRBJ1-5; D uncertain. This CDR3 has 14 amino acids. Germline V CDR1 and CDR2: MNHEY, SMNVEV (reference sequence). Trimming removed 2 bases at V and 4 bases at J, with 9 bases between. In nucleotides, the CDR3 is TGTGCCAGCAGTTTACAGGCAGTTAATCAGCCCCAGCATTTT. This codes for CASSLQAVNQPQHF.

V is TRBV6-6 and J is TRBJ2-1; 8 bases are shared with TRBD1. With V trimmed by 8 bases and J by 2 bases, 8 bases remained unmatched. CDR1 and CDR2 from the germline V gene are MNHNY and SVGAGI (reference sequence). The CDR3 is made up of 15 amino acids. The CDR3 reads CASWFQGAAYNEQFF. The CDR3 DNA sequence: TGTGCCAGCTGGTTTCAGGGGGCCGCCTACAATGAGCAGTTCTTC.

For the CDR3, the DNA is TGCGCCAGCAGCCTCGGCGGGGGGCCCTCTAACTATGGCTACACCTTC. Amino acids: CASSLGGGPSNYGYTF. This sequence joins TRBV5-1 and TRBJ1-2; D is possibly TRBD1 (6 bases). Deletions cut 4 bases from V and 0 bases from J, with 16 bases between. The CDR3 has 16 amino acids. The germline gives CDR1 SGHRS, CDR2 YFSETQ. The whole variable domain, filled in from reference TRBV5-1 and TRBJ1-2, reads KAGVTQTPRYLIKTRGQQVTLSCSPISGHRSVSWYQQTPGQGLQFLFEYFSETQRNKGNFPGRFSGRQFSNSRSEMNVSTLELGDSALYLCASSLGGGPSNYGYTFGSGTRLTVV.

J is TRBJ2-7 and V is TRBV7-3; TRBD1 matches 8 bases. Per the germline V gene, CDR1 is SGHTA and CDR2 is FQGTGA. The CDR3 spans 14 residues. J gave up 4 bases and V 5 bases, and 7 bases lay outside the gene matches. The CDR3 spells CASSSGQGVYEQYF. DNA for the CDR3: TGTGCCAGCAGCAGTGGACAGGGAGTATACGAGCAGTACTTC.

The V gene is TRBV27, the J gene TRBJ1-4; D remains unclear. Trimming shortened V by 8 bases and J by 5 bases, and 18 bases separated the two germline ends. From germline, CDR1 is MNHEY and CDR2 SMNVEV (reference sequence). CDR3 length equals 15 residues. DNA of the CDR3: TGTGCCAGCGTGGGAGGGATCCTCCTGAATGAAAAACTGTTTTTT. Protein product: CASVGGILLNEKLFF.

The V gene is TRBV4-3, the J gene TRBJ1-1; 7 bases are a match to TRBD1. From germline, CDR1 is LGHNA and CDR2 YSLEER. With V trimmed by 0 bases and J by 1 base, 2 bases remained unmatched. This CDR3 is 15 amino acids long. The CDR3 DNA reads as TGCGCCAGCAGCCAAGATACAGGGGCGAACACTGAAGCTTTCTTT. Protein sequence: CASSQDTGANTEAFF.

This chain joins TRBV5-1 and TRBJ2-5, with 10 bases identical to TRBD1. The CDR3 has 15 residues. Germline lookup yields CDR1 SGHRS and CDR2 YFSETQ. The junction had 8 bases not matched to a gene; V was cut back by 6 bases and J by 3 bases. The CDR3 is CASTTSGTGEETQYF. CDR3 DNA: TGCGCCAGCACGACCTCCGGGACAGGGGAAGAGACCCAGTACTTC.

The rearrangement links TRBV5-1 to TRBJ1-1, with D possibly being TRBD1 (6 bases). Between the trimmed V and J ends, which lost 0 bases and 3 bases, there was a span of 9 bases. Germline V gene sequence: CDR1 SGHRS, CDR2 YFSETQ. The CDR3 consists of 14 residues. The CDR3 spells CASSLAGGHTEAFF. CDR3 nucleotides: TGCGCCAGCAGCTTGGCCGGGGGGCACACTGAAGCTTTCTTT.

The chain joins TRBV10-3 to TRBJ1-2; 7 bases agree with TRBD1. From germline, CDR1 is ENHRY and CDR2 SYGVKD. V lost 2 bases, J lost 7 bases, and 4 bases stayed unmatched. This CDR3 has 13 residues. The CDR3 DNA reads TGTGCCATCAGTGAGGAGGGGGCGCCTGGCTACACCTTC. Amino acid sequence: CAISEEGAPGYTF.

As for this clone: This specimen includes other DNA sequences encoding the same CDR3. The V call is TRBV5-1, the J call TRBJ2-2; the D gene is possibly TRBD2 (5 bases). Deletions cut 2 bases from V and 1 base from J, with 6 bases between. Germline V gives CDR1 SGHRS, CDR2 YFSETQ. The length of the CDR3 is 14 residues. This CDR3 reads CASSFRGNTGELFF. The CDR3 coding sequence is TGCGCCAGCAGCTTTCGGGGGAACACCGGGGAGCTGTTTTTT.

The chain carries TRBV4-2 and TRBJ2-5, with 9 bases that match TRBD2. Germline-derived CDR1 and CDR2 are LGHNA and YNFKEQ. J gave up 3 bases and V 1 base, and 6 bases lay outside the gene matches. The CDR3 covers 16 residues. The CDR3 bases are TGTGCCAGCAGCCAAGGGTGGGCTAGCGGGGAAGAGACCCAGTACTTC. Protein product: CASSQGWASGEETQYF.

Here the CDR3 reads CASSVQRGVNTGELFF. The CDR3 bases are TGTGCCAGCAGCGTGCAGCGGGGAGTGAACACCGGGGAGCTGTTTTTT. The chain links TRBV7-9 to TRBJ2-2, with 7 bases identical to TRBD2. This CDR3 is built from 16 residues. Germline CDR1 SEHNR, CDR2 FQNEAQ (reference sequence). With V trimmed by 5 bases and J by 1 base, 7 bases remained unmatched.